One and the same sample provided the 30 T cell receptor beta chains below, sequenced in a study of blood T cells in healthy people across ages. Sample-barcoded 5' priming and a J-beta primer mix drove a second PCR of about 6 to 11 cycles. TCRdb reanalysed the 5' RACE reads using MiXCR and keeps one entry per CDR3 protein. The data contain about 720,000 distinct CDR3 sequences, 22% of them singletons. Sequencing was performed on blood. The receptors were gathered from a man between 65 and 85 years old in good health.

The rearrangement uses TRBV5-1 and TRBJ1-5; D call uncertain. The germline V and J ends were trimmed by 0 bases and 3 bases, with 7 bases remaining between them. Looked up from germline, CDR1 is SGHRS and CDR2 is YFSETQ. The CDR3 is 14 residues long. The CDR3 nucleotides are TGCGCCAGCAGCTTGGACGGACCCAATCAGCCCCAGCATTTT. It is translated as CASSLDGPNQPQHF.

The gene calls are TRBV5-6 and TRBJ2-3; D uncertain. The V end lost 2 bases, the J end lost 8 bases, and 12 bases lay between the germline ends. Germline V gives CDR1 SGHDT, CDR2 YYEEEE. CDR3 length: 13 residues. The CDR3 is CASSFSGLGTQYF. The CDR3 DNA sequence: TGTGCCAGCAGCTTTTCTGGTTTGGGTACGCAGTATTTT.

V and J are TRBV6-6 and TRBJ1-4, with 7 nucleotides matching TRBD1. This CDR3 is built from 16 residues. The germline V gene encodes CDR1 MNHNY and CDR2 SVGAGI (reference sequence). V trimming: 2 bases; J trimming: 4 bases; junction bases outside the gene matches: 7. The CDR3 DNA follows: TGTGCCAGCAGTTACCTGACAGGGCTGATTAATGAAAAACTGTTTTTT. Its translation is CASSYLTGLINEKLFF.

The chain has TRBV7-9 and TRBJ2-1, with D hard to call. The V end lost 3 bases, the J end lost 5 bases, and 8 bases lay between the germline ends. There are 13 residues in the CDR3. From germline, CDR1 is SEHNR and CDR2 FQNEAQ (reference sequence). Here the CDR3 reads CASSFYTNNEQFF. The CDR3 nucleotides are TGTGCCAGCAGCTTTTACACAAACAATGAGCAGTTCTTC. Based on the CDR3 plus reference TRBV7-9 and TRBJ2-1, the full variable domain is DTGVSQNPRHKITKRGQNVTFRCDPISEHNRLYWYRQTLGQGPEFLTYFQNEAQLEKSRLLSDRFSAERPKGSFSTLEIQRTEQGDSAMYLCASSFYTNNEQFFGPGTRLTVL.

This clonotype was detected a few times. V gene TRBV19 combines with J gene TRBJ1-4; a weak D match, TRBD1 (5 bases). Germline loops: CDR1 LNHDA, CDR2 SQIVND (reference sequence). This CDR3 contains 14 residues. V lost 4 bases and J lost 7, with 13 bases in between. CDR3 coding DNA: TGTGCCAGTAGTACCGGGACTGTCCTTGAAAAACTGTTTTTT. Translated, it gives CASSTGTVLEKLFF.

This clonotype has just a few counts. The rearrangement joins TRBV7-6 to TRBJ1-5; D perhaps matches TRBD1 (5 bases). CDR3 length: 15 amino acids. CDR1 and CDR2 from the germline V gene are SGHVS and FNYEAQ. V was clipped by 1 base and J by 5 bases, with 12 bases between them. In DNA, the CDR3 is TGTGCCAGCAGCTTAGTTTTCGGGACCGATCAGCCCCAGCATTTT. This translates into CASSLVFGTDQPQHF.

This clonotype was seen a few times. This sequence joins TRBV19 and TRBJ1-1, with a weak D call TRBD1 (6 bases). This CDR3 contains 14 residues. In germline, CDR1 is LNHDA, CDR2 SQIVND (reference sequence). Trimming removed 6 bases from V and 5 bases from J, with 16 bases in between. CDR3 bases: TGTGCCAGTAGCATGTCAGGGGTAGGGACTGAAGCTTTCTTT. It translates to CASSMSGVGTEAFF. Variable domain in full (rest from reference TRBV19 and TRBJ1-1): DGGITQSPKYLFRKEGQNVTLSCEQNLNHDAMYWYRQDPGQGLRLIYYSQIVNDFQKGDIAEGYSVSREKKESFPLTVTSAQKNPTAFYLCASSMSGVGTEAFFGQGTRLTVV.

Ten or more counts support this clonotype. The chain uses TRBV20-1 and TRBJ2-3; D is possibly TRBD2 (6 bases). Germline V gene sequence: CDR1 DFQATT, CDR2 SNEGSKA (reference sequence). Trimming removed 3 bases from V and 1 base from J, with 8 bases in between. This CDR3 spans 13 amino acids. This chain's CDR3 is CSASASGTDTQYF. The CDR3 DNA follows: TGCAGTGCTAGCGCTAGCGGCACAGATACGCAGTATTTT.

This clonotype was observed a few times. The J gene is TRBJ1-1, the V gene TRBV20-1; D is undetermined. The CDR3 sequence is 14 residues long. Germline V gene sequence: CDR1 DFQATT, CDR2 SNEGSKA (reference sequence). The ends were cut back, 3 bases at V and 1 base at J, with 12 bases in the middle. DNA of the CDR3: TGCAGTGCTAGTATGGCAGACCAGAACACTGAAGCTTTCTTT. As protein: CSASMADQNTEAFF.

This clonotype came up a few times. The chain employs TRBV7-9 and TRBJ2-2, with D unclear. V was clipped by 2 bases and J by 5 bases, with 6 bases between them. Germline CDR1 is SEHNR and CDR2 is FQNEAQ (reference sequence). The CDR3 is 13 residues long. CDR3: CASSLLETGELFF. The CDR3 DNA reads TGTGCCAGCAGCTTACTCGAGACCGGGGAGCTGTTTTTT.

The chain combines TRBV3-1 with TRBJ1-2; TRBD1 agrees at 9 bases. Per germline, CDR1 LGHDT and CDR2 YNNKEL (reference sequence). This CDR3 comprises 15 residues. J gave up 5 bases and V 6 bases, and 10 bases lay outside the gene matches. The CDR3 region is CASRTTGGDRYGYTF. CDR3 nucleotides: TGTGCCAGCAGGACTACAGGGGGCGATCGGTATGGCTACACCTTC.

This chain uses TRBV7-2 with TRBJ2-3; D might be TRBD2 (6 bases). Looked up from germline, CDR1 is SGHTA and CDR2 is FQGNSA. This CDR3 spans 16 amino acids. V lost 5 bases and J 2 bases, leaving 17 bases between the germline ends. The CDR3 loop reads CASSPSGVAATDTQYF. In DNA, the CDR3 is TGTGCCAGCAGCCCATCCGGGGTAGCGGCCACAGATACGCAGTATTTT.

V is TRBV7-8 and J is TRBJ2-7; D possibly uses TRBD1 or TRBD2 (5 bases each). Deletions cut 1 base from V and 3 bases from J, with 13 bases between. The CDR3 covers 15 residues. The V gene's germline CDR1 is SGHVS and CDR2 FQNEAQ. The CDR3 DNA reads TGTGCCAGCAGCTTAGTCTCGGGGCACCGCTACGAGCAGTACTTC. Protein product: CASSLVSGHRYEQYF.

The chain recombines TRBV28 with TRBJ2-6; TRBD1 aligns across 9 bases. Germline V gene sequence: CDR1 MDHEN, CDR2 SYDVKM. The CDR3 loop spans 18 amino acids. V lost 3 bases and J lost 0; bases outside the gene matches: 6. CDR3 DNA: TGTGCCAGCAGTTTCCGGACAGGGGCTCCCTCTGGGGCCAACGTCCTGACTTTC. Its protein is CASSFRTGAPSGANVLTF.

At least ten counts were recorded for this clonotype. The chain carries TRBV6-1 and TRBJ1-5; possible D gene TRBD1, 5 bases. Germline V CDR1 and CDR2: MNHNS, SASEGT. The CDR3 is made up of 17 amino acids. The germline V and J ends were trimmed by 8 bases and 0 bases, with 20 bases remaining between them. CDR3 loop: CASLPSHPGSSNQPQHF. The CDR3 DNA sequence: TGTGCCAGCCTACCTTCCCATCCAGGGAGTAGCAATCAGCCCCAGCATTTT.

The chain has TRBV5-5 and TRBJ2-7; TRBD1 might be the D (5 bases). This CDR3 has 14 amino acids. Germline V CDR1 and CDR2: SGHKS, YYEKEE (reference sequence). Trimming took 2 bases from V and 2 from J, leaving 11 bases between them. CDR3 DNA sequence: TGTGCCAGCAGCTTCGGAACAGGCCCCTACGAGCAGTACGTC. This sequence encodes CASSFGTGPYEQYV.

The sample holds a few counts of this clonotype. The chain employs TRBV7-2 and TRBJ2-3; 8 bases match TRBD2. Germline V gene sequence: CDR1 SGHTA, CDR2 FQGNSA. J was trimmed by 1 base and V by 5 bases; bases with no gene match: 8. CDR3 size: 16 residues. CDR3 bases: TGTGCCAGCAGCCCCATAGCGGGACTACGCACAGATACGCAGTATTTT. Amino acids: CASSPIAGLRTDTQYF.

As to this clonotype: The junction and the germline gene differ at one end; a read error may be behind it. The chain couples TRBV2 to TRBJ1-1; TRBD1 agrees at 7 bases. Looked up from germline, CDR1 is SNHLY and CDR2 is FYNNEI. This CDR3 comprises 15 residues. The DNA for the CDR3 is TGTGCCAGCAGCCCGGACAGGACTATGAACGCTGAAGCTTTCTTT. Protein sequence: CASSPDRTMNAEAFF.

The sample holds a few counts of this clonotype. The chain has TRBV28 and TRBJ1-5, with D perhaps TRBD1 (5 bases). Trimming removed 5 bases at V and 0 bases at J, with 17 bases between. The CDR3 consists of 17 residues. Germline CDR1 reads MDHEN; CDR2 reads SYDVKM. This chain's CDR3 is CASSPGRWVYSNQPQHF. CDR3 DNA sequence: TGTGCCAGCAGTCCGGGACGGTGGGTATATAGCAATCAGCCCCAGCATTTT. Full variable domain (missing parts from reference TRBV28 and TRBJ1-5): DVKVTQSSRYLVKRTGEKVFLECVQDMDHENMFWYRQDPGLGLRLIYFSYDVKMKEKGDIPEGYSVSREKKERFSLILESASTNQTSMYLCASSPGRWVYSNQPQHFGDGTRLSIL.

This clonotype was detected ten times or more. This sequence joins TRBV12-3 or TRBV12-4 and TRBJ2-1; 8 bases are a match to TRBD2. There are 15 residues in the CDR3. Germline trimming cut 2 bases from V and 4 bases from J; bases unmatched to any gene: 4. CDR3 nucleotide sequence: TGTGCCAGCAGTTTATCAAGCGGGGGTTACAATGAGCAGTTCTTC. It translates to CASSLSSGGYNEQFF.

The chain couples TRBV18 to TRBJ2-7; either TRBD1 or TRBD2 may fit D (6 bases each). Germline lookup yields CDR1 KGHSH and CDR2 LQKENI. V gave up 1 base and J gave up 3 bases, with 7 bases separating them. The CDR3 length is 13 residues. Here the CDR3 DNA reads TGTGCCAGCTCACCACAGGGGGGCTACGAGCAGTACGTC. It encodes CASSPQGGYEQYV.

This clonotype was detected a few times. This sequence joins TRBV12-3 or TRBV12-4 and TRBJ2-5; TRBD1 matches 8 bases. J gave up 5 bases and V 5 bases, and 7 bases lay outside the gene matches. The CDR3 is 14 amino acids. The CDR3 coding sequence is TGTGCCAGCAGTCCCGGGACAGGATCGGAGACCCAGTACTTC. Residues: CASSPGTGSETQYF.

The CDR3 reads CASTPARGNYGYTF. In DNA form, the CDR3 reads TGTGCCAGCACCCCAGCGAGGGGGAACTATGGCTACACCTTC. This chain connects TRBV6-1 to TRBJ1-2; D perhaps matches TRBD1 (6 bases). The V gene lost 7 bases and the J gene lost 2 bases, with 14 bases spanning the gap. From germline, CDR1 is MNHNS and CDR2 SASEGT. The CDR3 length is 14 residues.

V and J are TRBV5-5 and TRBJ2-3; D gene uncertain. The germline V gene has CDR1 SGHKS and CDR2 YYEKEE (reference sequence). Deletions cut 6 bases from V and 3 bases from J, with 11 bases between. The CDR3 has 13 residues. CDR3 sequence: CASTSANTDTQYF. CDR3 in DNA: TGTGCCAGCACCAGCGCGAATACAGATACGCAGTATTTT.

There are a few counts of this clonotype. This sequence joins TRBV14 and TRBJ1-2, with D unclear. The CDR3 consists of 13 residues. Germline V gene data show CDR1 as SGHDN and CDR2 as FVKESK. V lost 6 bases and J lost 3, with 11 bases in between. The DNA for the CDR3 is TGTGCCAGCAGTCGACTAGGACACTATGGCTACACCTTC. This sequence encodes CASSRLGHYGYTF.

CDR3 nucleotide sequence: TGCAGCGTTGAGATAGGGCTCTACGAGCAGTACTTC. This gives the protein CSVEIGLYEQYF. V is TRBV29-1 and J is TRBJ2-7; D is unresolved. Germline assignment: CDR1 SQVTM and CDR2 ANQGSEA. The CDR3 sequence is 12 residues long. The V gene lost 3 bases and the J gene lost 3 bases, with 9 bases spanning the gap.

This chain uses TRBV20-1 with TRBJ1-1, with D perhaps TRBD1 (6 bases). CDR1 and CDR2 (germline): DFQATT, SNEGSKA (reference sequence). V dropped 7 bases and J dropped 0 bases, with 15 bases sitting between them. The CDR3 sequence is 14 residues long. CDR3 loop: CSVQGTLMNTEAFF. CDR3 nucleotides: TGCAGTGTACAGGGAACCTTAATGAACACTGAAGCTTTCTTT.

The chain couples TRBV3-1 to TRBJ1-1; maybe TRBD1 (5 bases). Per germline, CDR1 LGHDT and CDR2 YNNKEL (reference sequence). There are 14 residues in the CDR3. Trimming removed 3 bases from V and 7 bases from J, with 15 bases in between. The CDR3 region has the DNA TGTGCCAGCAGCCAGGAAGACCGGGACGGTGAAGCTTTCTTT. Translating gives CASSQEDRDGEAFF.

The sample holds a few counts of this clonotype. V usage is TRBV5-1 and J usage is TRBJ1-1, with 7 positions matching TRBD1. Per the germline V gene, CDR1 is SGHRS and CDR2 is YFSETQ. The trim removed 4 bases at V and 5 bases at J, leaving 14 bases unmatched. The CDR3 totals 16 residues. The CDR3 sequence: CASSPTRQGRRTEAFF. In DNA, the CDR3 is TGCGCCAGCAGCCCGACCCGACAGGGCCGGAGGACTGAAGCTTTCTTT. Based on the CDR3 plus reference TRBV5-1 and TRBJ1-1, the full variable domain is KAGVTQTPRYLIKTRGQQVTLSCSPISGHRSVSWYQQTPGQGLQFLFEYFSETQRNKGNFPGRFSGRQFSNSRSEMNVSTLELGDSALYLCASSPTRQGRRTEAFFGQGTRLTVV.

This rearrangement joins TRBV20-1 to TRBJ2-2, with 16 bases matching TRBD2. The CDR3 has 18 amino acids. The ends lost 2 bases at V and 5 bases at J; junction bases unmatched: 8. CDR1 DFQATT and CDR2 SNEGSKA come from the germline V gene (reference sequence). The CDR3 reads CSARPGLAGGRGTGELFF. In DNA, the CDR3 is TGCAGTGCTAGACCGGGACTAGCGGGAGGGCGGGGGACCGGGGAGCTGTTTTTT.